Sequencing of this T cell receptor (beta chain) was carried out in a study of blood T cell repertoires in COVID-19. Overall study context: COVID-19 samples from acute and convalescent phases originated in the United States, Italy and Spain. From T cells, B-cell-depleted T cells, or PBMCs came the material, which was cDNA or gDNA.

Seattle participants joined during active infection and were tracked over time. Authors' methods: Estimated nucleated cell counts came from reference gene primer amplification. The data were produced by immunoSEQ multiplex PCR, yet TCRdb's version contains in-frame clones alone and is incomplete. V and J calls and clone size are copied from that table; D and trimming were computed from the DNA. This sample has about 340,000 clones; 86% occur once, and the top ten carry less than 9%. The origin of this receptor is a woman in her sixties with COVID-19, enrolled during active disease. Source material: peripheral blood.

This CDR3 reads CASSQDGRRRKSEKLFF. CDR3 in DNA: TGCGCCAGCAGCCAAGATGGCAGGCGACGGAAAAGTGAAAAACTGTTTTTT. The chain employs TRBV4-3 and TRBJ1-4; no clear D. Germline-derived CDR1 and CDR2 are LGHNA and YSLEER. This CDR3 is 17 amino acids long. V was pared by 0 bases and J by 7 bases, with 18 bases between.